The rows below give T cell receptor beta chains drawn from one sample of a study of blood T cell repertoires in COVID-19. Some clones are missing from TCRdb's copy, which holds only in-frame ones; the method was immunoSEQ multiplex PCR. The sample lists some 220,000 clones, 80% to 90% seen once, with roughly 5.3% in the top ten. Sequenced material: peripheral blood. These receptors were obtained from a woman aged 55-69 years who had recovered from COVID-19. The CDR3 runs from the conserved cysteine through the conserved F or W.

cdr3_aa,v_call,j_call
CASSQDEGRTEAFF,TRBV3-1/TRBV3-2,TRBJ1-1
CASSLVTSRAFF,TRBV5-6,TRBJ1-1
CASSPGGGYTYEQYF,TRBV11-2,TRBJ2-7
CAISVGQGAGGYTF,TRBV10-3,TRBJ1-2
CAWSSTTGYNSPLHF,TRBV30,TRBJ1-6
CSVREAGNTIYF,TRBV29-1,TRBJ1-3
CASSLDPGSYNSPLHF,TRBV5-1,TRBJ1-6
CASRAGQSDTEAFF,TRBV7-9,TRBJ1-1
CASSLVGAHNSPLHF,TRBV7-9,TRBJ1-6
CASSVGTGRSSPLHF,TRBV9,TRBJ1-6
CASSQGATGGASETQYF,TRBV23-1,TRBJ2-5
CASSPHRGLAYNEQFF,TRBV6-2/TRBV6-3,TRBJ2-1
CASSQDLGTSTDTQYF,TRBV3-1/TRBV3-2,TRBJ2-3
CASSLSAASGNTIYF,TRBV27,TRBJ1-3
CSASGRGRYEQYF,TRBV20-1,TRBJ2-7
CASSLMTRTVAEKTQYF,TRBV5-6,TRBJ2-5
CASSLGLAYSDTQYF,TRBV11-3,TRBJ2-3
CASSPPARQNTGELFF,TRBV18,TRBJ2-2
CASSKVGQGPYSGNQPQHF,TRBV21-1,TRBJ1-5
CASSQEALNTQYF,TRBV3-1/TRBV3-2,TRBJ2-3
CASTATGLNTEAFF,TRBV27,TRBJ1-1
CASSPRTGGYEQYF,TRBV13,TRBJ2-7